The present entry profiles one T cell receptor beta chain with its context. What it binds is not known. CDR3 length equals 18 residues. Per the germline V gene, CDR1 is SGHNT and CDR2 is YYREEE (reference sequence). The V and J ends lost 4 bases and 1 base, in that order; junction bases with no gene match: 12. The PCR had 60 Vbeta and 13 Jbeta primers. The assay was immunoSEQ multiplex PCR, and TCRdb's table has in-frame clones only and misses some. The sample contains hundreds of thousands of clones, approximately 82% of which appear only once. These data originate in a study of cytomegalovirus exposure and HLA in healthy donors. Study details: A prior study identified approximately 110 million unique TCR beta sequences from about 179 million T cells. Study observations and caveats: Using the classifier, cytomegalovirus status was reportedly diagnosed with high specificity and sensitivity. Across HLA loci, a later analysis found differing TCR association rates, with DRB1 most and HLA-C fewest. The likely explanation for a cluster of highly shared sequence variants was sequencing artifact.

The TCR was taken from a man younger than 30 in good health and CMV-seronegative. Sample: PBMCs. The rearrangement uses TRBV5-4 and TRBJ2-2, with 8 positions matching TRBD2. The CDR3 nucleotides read TGTGCCAGCAGCGCTATTCTTAGCGGGGACGGGAACACCGGGGAGCTGTTTTTT. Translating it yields CASSAILSGDGNTGELFF.